This TCR beta chain was identified in a study of T cells after yellow fever vaccination. Each CDR3 protein is one row after TCRdb ran MiXCR on the 5' RACE reads. The table lists around 600,000 distinct CDR3 sequences, about 12% of them singletons. This specimen was PBMCs, taken on the day of the yellow fever booster vaccination. This receptor was obtained from a man aged 25 to 40 who received the YFV17D yellow fever vaccine.

CDR3 protein: CASSTRTGGLDNEQFF. CDR3 nucleotides: TGTGCCAGCAGTACTCGGACAGGGGGCTTGGACAATGAGCAGTTCTTC. This rearrangement joins TRBV6-5 to TRBJ2-1, with 11 nucleotides matching TRBD1. V shed 5 bases and J 5 bases; nucleotides not matched to a gene: 8. Germline CDR1 and CDR2: MNHEY and SVGAGI. This CDR3 contains 16 residues.